The subject of this entry is one T cell receptor beta chain. The data were taken from a study of blood T cell repertoires in COVID-19. Study background: From the United States, Italy and Spain came samples of acute and convalescent COVID-19. PBMCs, B-cell-depleted T cells, or T cells provided the cDNA or gDNA that made up the material.

Germline lookup yields CDR1 MDHEN and CDR2 SYDVKM. This CDR3 has 15 amino acids. The V gene end was trimmed by 3 bases and the J gene end by 3 bases; junction bases not matched to a gene: 4. Original data processing: Amplification from reference gene primers served as the basis for estimated nucleated cell counts. The repertoire was sequenced with immunoSEQ multiplex PCR; TCRdb's copy has only in-frame clones and lacks some. That table supplies the V and J calls and clone size; D and trimming were determined from the DNA. The repertoire has about 140,000 clones, 85% to 90% of them found once; the top ten carry roughly 9.6%.

The chain combines TRBV28 with TRBJ2-3, with TRBD2 identical over 9 bases. The source is a woman aged 80 or older with acute or convalescent COVID-19. The sample comprised peripheral blood. CDR3 sequence reads: CASSFRRGGTDTQYF. CDR3 bases: TGTGCCAGCAGTTTTCGGCGGGGGGGGACAGATACGCAGTATTTT.